The next 20 T cell receptor beta chains were all read from a single sample in a study of shared clonotypes between healthy human individuals. Only CD45RO-negative cells positively selected for CCR7 counted as naive CD8 cells, so terminally differentiated effector memory CD45RA+ cells were excluded. TCRdb's table, derived via immunoSEQ multiplex PCR, lists solely in-frame clones and lacks some. The sample lists some 1,900,000 clones, 85% to 95% occurring once. The source material was naive CD8+ T cells sorted from blood. Every receptor here comes from a man between 18 and 29 years old in good health.

The rearrangement uses TRBV5-8 and TRBJ2-7, with TRBD1 as a possible D gene (5 bases). CDR1 and CDR2 from the germline V gene are SGHTS and YDEGEE. V lost 4 bases, J lost 10 bases, and 27 bases lay in between. This CDR3 is built from 16 residues. DNA of the CDR3: TGTGCCAGCAGCCCCCCCGGCACAGGCAGGAGTGAGAAACAGTACTTC. Translation gives CASSPPGTGRSEKQYF.

The rearrangement uses TRBV6-1 and TRBJ2-2, with D unclear. The CDR3 is 11 residues long. Germline V lookup: CDR1 MNHNS, CDR2 SASEGT. Trimming cost V 6 bases and J 5 bases, with 4 bases left between them. CDR3: CASRGTGELFF. Here the CDR3 DNA reads TGTGCCAGCAGAGGGACCGGGGAGCTGTTTTTT.

The rearrangement joins TRBV27 to TRBJ1-4; no clear D. Germline V CDR1 and CDR2: MNHEY, SMNVEV (reference sequence). There are 14 residues in the CDR3. V was trimmed by 3 bases and J by 8 bases, leaving 13 bases between them. The CDR3 region is CASSFGTLGEKLFF. CDR3 sequence (DNA): TGTGCCAGCAGTTTTGGCACCCTAGGGGAAAAACTGTTTTTT.

The chain couples TRBV27 to TRBJ2-7; 8 bases fit TRBD2. Germline V gene sequence: CDR1 MNHEY, CDR2 SMNVEV (reference sequence). CDR3 length: 15 amino acids. The V and J ends lost 6 bases and 2 bases, in that order; junction bases with no gene match: 9. CDR3 protein: CASSAVRGGPYEQYF. In DNA, the CDR3 is TGTGCCAGCAGCGCCGTACGGGGGGGACCCTACGAGCAGTACTTC.

Points on this clone: The sample carries other DNA sequences with the same CDR3. This chain joins TRBV5-4 and TRBJ2-7; 8 bases line up with TRBD2. Losses at the gene ends were 2 bases for V and 4 bases for J; bases not matched to a gene: 2. This CDR3 is 13 amino acids long. Germline CDR1 reads SGHNT; CDR2 reads YYREEE (reference sequence). In DNA, the CDR3 is TGTGCCAGCAGCTTTGCGGGAGGATACGAGCAGTACTTC. This translates into CASSFAGGYEQYF.

Comment on this clone: The sample has other DNA sequences that encode this CDR3 too. The chain joins TRBV4-1 to TRBJ2-7, with a weak D call TRBD2 (6 bases). Per germline, CDR1 MGHRA and CDR2 YSYEKL. CDR3 length: 16 residues. Between the trimmed V and J ends, which lost 4 bases and 1 base, there was a span of 17 bases. Here the CDR3 DNA reads TGCGCCAGCAGCCTCGGAGGGGCAGGGCTTTCCTACGAGCAGTACTTC. This codes for CASSLGGAGLSYEQYF.

About this clone itself: The same CDR3 can be traced to other DNA sequences in this sample. This chain connects TRBV10-3 to TRBJ1-1; D unresolved. CDR3 size: 13 residues. Trimming removed 6 bases at V and 0 bases at J, with 8 bases between. Per germline, CDR1 ENHRY and CDR2 SYGVKD. The CDR3 sequence: CAISEGLNTEAFF. CDR3 nucleotide sequence: TGTGCCATCAGCGAGGGATTGAACACTGAAGCTTTCTTT.

The gene calls are TRBV7-2 and TRBJ2-1; TRBD2 matches at 10 bases. This CDR3 comprises 15 residues. Germline trimming cut 4 bases from V and 8 bases from J; bases unmatched to any gene: 8. The germline V gene has CDR1 SGHTA and CDR2 FQGNSA. DNA of the CDR3: TGTGCCAGCAGCTCCTGGACTAGCGGTAGGGATGAGCAGTTCTTC. It encodes CASSSWTSGRDEQFF.

The chain links TRBV7-9 to TRBJ2-3; the D is unclear. CDR3 length: 13 amino acids. Per germline, CDR1 SEHNR and CDR2 FQNEAQ (reference sequence). V gave up 4 bases and J gave up 10 bases, with 15 bases separating them. The CDR3 loop reads CASSSNTGDAQYF. CDR3 in DNA: TGTGCCAGCAGCTCAAATACCGGTGACGCGCAGTATTTT.

This clone was observed a single time. The CDR3 nucleotides read TGCAGCGTTGAAGGCGGGGTCAGCTCCTACGAGCAGTACTTC. Translated: CSVEGGVSSYEQYF. The J gene is TRBJ2-7, the V gene TRBV29-1, with a weak D call TRBD2 (6 bases). CDR3 size: 14 residues. CDR1 and CDR2 from the germline V gene are SQVTM and ANQGSEA. Trimming removed 1 base from V and 0 bases from J, with 10 bases in between.

The CDR3 loop reads CASSTYFRDNQETQYF. In DNA, the CDR3 is TGTGCCAGCAGCACCTACTTCCGGGACAACCAAGAGACCCAGTACTTC. The chain carries TRBV7-8 and TRBJ2-5; tentatively, D is TRBD1 (6 bases). The CDR3 consists of 16 residues. The germline CDR1 and CDR2 sequences are SGHVS and FQNEAQ. V was shortened by 5 bases and J by 0 bases, with 16 bases between the two germline ends.

The chain uses TRBV30 and TRBJ1-1; a possible D gene is TRBD1 (5 bases). V lost 4 bases, J lost 0 bases, and 15 bases lay in between. CDR1 and CDR2 (germline): GTSNPN, SVGIG (reference sequence). CDR3 length: 15 amino acids. CDR3 in DNA: TGTGCCTGGACCCCTTTTGAGGGGATGAACACTGAAGCTTTCTTT. Translation gives CAWTPFEGMNTEAFF.

The rearrangement links TRBV5-6 to TRBJ2-2; maybe TRBD2 (5 bases). The CDR3 runs 14 residues. With 4 bases removed from V and 7 bases from J, the gap between germline ends came to 14 bases. Germline CDR1 SGHDT, CDR2 YYEEEE. The CDR3 DNA follows: TGTGCCAGCAGCCCGACTCCGAGGGACGGGGAGCTGTTTTTT. This codes for CASSPTPRDGELFF.

This clone was seen just once. The CDR3 sequence: CSVENKVFTEAFF. The DNA of the CDR3 is TGCAGCGTTGAAAATAAGGTATTCACTGAAGCTTTCTTT. The genes are TRBV29-1 and TRBJ1-1; D is ambiguous. Germline values: CDR1 SQVTM, CDR2 ANQGSEA. The CDR3 is 13 residues long. V was clipped by 2 bases and J by 4 bases, with 11 bases between them.

This sequence joins TRBV30 and TRBJ2-3, with TRBD2 matching over 9 bases. The V segment lost 6 bases and the J segment 4 bases; nucleotides outside the gene matches: 2. Germline V gene lookup returns CDR1 GTSNPN and CDR2 SVGIG (reference sequence). This CDR3 contains 12 residues. CDR3 protein: CACGTSPDTQYF. The CDR3 DNA sequence: TGTGCCTGTGGGACTAGCCCAGATACGCAGTATTTT.

J is TRBJ2-7 and V is TRBV6-6; D not certain. The CDR3 length is 12 residues. Looked up from germline, CDR1 is MNHNY and CDR2 is SVGAGI (reference sequence). The ends were cut back, 2 bases at V and 6 bases at J, with 8 bases in the middle. The CDR3 sequence is CASSYVNTEQYF. CDR3 coding DNA: TGTGCCAGCAGTTACGTGAACACCGAGCAGTACTTC.

The rearrangement joins TRBV9 to TRBJ2-1; 7 positions match TRBD1. CDR1 is SGDLS and CDR2 is YYNGEE in the germline V gene. The CDR3 extends over 18 amino acids. With 0 bases clipped from V and 2 bases from J, the junction kept 11 bases outside the gene matches. The chain's CDR3 is CASSVAGSKGAAYNEQFF. As DNA, the CDR3 is TGTGCCAGCAGCGTAGCTGGTTCGAAGGGGGCGGCCTACAATGAGCAGTTCTTC.

The J gene is TRBJ2-7, the V gene TRBV4-1, with D tentatively TRBD2 (6 bases). V lost 1 base and J lost 0, with 10 bases in between. This CDR3 contains 15 residues. CDR1 and CDR2 (germline): MGHRA, YSYEKL. DNA for the CDR3: TGCGCCAGCAGCCAAGGGGACTTCCTCTCCTACGAGCAGTACTTC. The encoded protein is CASSQGDFLSYEQYF.

The chain recombines TRBV4-3 with TRBJ2-2, with no clear D. The CDR3 has 18 residues. Trimming pared 3 bases from V and 0 bases from J, leaving 17 bases between. The V gene's germline CDR1 is LGHNA and CDR2 YSLEER. The CDR3 reads CASSQRWASLSNTGELFF. The CDR3 DNA reads TGCGCCAGCAGCCAGCGCTGGGCCAGCCTTTCGAACACCGGGGAGCTGTTTTTT.

This clone occurred a few times. The sample has other DNA sequences that encode this CDR3 too. DNA for the CDR3: TGTGCCAGTAGTATAGGAGGGGAGCAGTACTTC. It specifies CASSIGGEQYF. The chain is built from TRBV19 and TRBJ2-7; a possible D gene is TRBD2 (5 bases). Germline CDR1 reads LNHDA; CDR2 reads SQIVND (reference sequence). The CDR3 is 11 amino acids. The V end lost 1 base, the J end lost 7 bases, and 5 bases lay between the germline ends.